This T cell receptor beta chain comes out of a study of blood T cell repertoires in COVID-19. CDR1 and CDR2 from the germline V gene are MNHNY and SVGAGI (reference sequence). The CDR3 is 14 amino acids. The V end lost 0 bases, the J end lost 5 bases, and 10 bases lay between the germline ends. Produced via immunoSEQ multiplex PCR; TCRdb's table is partial and in-frame only. Here the sample spans just under 150,000 clones, about 83% being singletons. V is TRBV6-6 and J is TRBJ1-1; D uncertain. Sequencing input: peripheral blood. This clonotype was obtained from a woman aged 45-60 years with active or convalescent COVID-19. CDR3 nucleotides: TGTGCCAGCAGTTACTCAGGTCCCGGGACTGAAGCTTTCTTT. Its translation: CASSYSGPGTEAFF.